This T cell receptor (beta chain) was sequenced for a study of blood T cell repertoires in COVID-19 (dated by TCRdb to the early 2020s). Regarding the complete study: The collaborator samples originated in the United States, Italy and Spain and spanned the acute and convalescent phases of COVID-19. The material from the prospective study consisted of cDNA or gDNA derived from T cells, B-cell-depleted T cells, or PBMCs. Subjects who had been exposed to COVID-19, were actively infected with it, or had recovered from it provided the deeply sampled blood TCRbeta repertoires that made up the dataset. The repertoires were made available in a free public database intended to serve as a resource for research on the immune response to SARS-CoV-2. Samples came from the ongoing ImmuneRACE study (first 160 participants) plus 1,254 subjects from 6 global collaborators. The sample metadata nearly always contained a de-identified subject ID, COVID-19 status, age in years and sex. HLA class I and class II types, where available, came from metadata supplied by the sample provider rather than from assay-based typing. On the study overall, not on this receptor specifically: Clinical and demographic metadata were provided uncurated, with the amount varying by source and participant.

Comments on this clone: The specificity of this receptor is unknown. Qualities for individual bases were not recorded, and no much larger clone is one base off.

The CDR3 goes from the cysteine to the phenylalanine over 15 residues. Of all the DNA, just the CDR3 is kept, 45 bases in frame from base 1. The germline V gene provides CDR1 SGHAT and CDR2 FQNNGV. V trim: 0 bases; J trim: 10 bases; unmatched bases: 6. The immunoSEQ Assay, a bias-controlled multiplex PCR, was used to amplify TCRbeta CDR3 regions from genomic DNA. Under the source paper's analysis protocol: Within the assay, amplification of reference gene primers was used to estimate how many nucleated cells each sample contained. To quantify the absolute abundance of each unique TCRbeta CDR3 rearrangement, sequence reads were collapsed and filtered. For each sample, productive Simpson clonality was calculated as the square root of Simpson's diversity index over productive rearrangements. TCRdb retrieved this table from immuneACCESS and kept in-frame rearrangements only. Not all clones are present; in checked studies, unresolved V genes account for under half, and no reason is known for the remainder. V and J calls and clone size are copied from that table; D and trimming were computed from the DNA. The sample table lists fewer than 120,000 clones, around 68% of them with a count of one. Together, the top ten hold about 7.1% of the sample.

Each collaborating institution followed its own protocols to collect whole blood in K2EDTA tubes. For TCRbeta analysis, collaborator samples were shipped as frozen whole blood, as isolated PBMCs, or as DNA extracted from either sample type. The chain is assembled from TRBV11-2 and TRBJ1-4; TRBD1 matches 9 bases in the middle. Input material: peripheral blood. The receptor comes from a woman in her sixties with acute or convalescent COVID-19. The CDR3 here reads CASSLDGTGRVKLFF. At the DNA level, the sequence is TGTGCCAGCAGCTTAGATGGGACAGGGAGGGTAAAACTGTTTTTT.